These 26 T cell receptor beta chains were all obtained from the same sample, sequenced in a study of OX40 agonist ivuxolimab in advanced cancers. This table comes from immunoSEQ multiplex PCR, and its TCRdb copy is limited to in-frame clones, with some not included. The table records 60,000 to 65,000 clones, 84% of them present only once. Specimen: CD4+ or CD8+ T cells sorted from blood, collected in a trial of the OX40 agonist ivuxolimab. Source of these receptors: an adult with an advanced solid tumor such as melanoma, head and neck, liver or kidney cancer.

V usage is TRBV29-1 and J usage is TRBJ1-1, with unresolved D. CDR1 SQVTM and CDR2 ANQGSEA come from the germline V gene. V dropped 7 bases and J dropped 0 bases, with 15 bases sitting between them. The CDR3 has 14 amino acids. The CDR3 bases are TGCAGCGCCCATACGGTAAGCATGAACACTGAAGCTTTCTTT. It codes for CSAHTVSMNTEAFF.

The chain carries TRBV5-6 and TRBJ2-5; D ambiguous. The CDR3 is 15 amino acids. Deletions cut 4 bases from V and 0 bases from J, with 13 bases between. CDR1 SGHDT and CDR2 YYEEEE come from the germline V gene. CDR3 sequence: CASSINAVYQETQYF. DNA for the CDR3: TGTGCCAGCAGCATAAATGCTGTGTACCAAGAGACCCAGTACTTC.

The V call is TRBV5-1, the J call TRBJ2-3; 8 bases align to TRBD2. The CDR3 has 15 amino acids. The V segment lost 2 bases and the J segment 3 bases; nucleotides outside the gene matches: 5. Germline loops: CDR1 SGHRS, CDR2 YFSETQ. CDR3 loop: CASSLAGVGTDTQYF. Here the CDR3 DNA reads TGCGCCAGCAGCTTAGCGGGAGTGGGAACAGATACGCAGTATTTT.

The V gene is TRBV18, the J gene TRBJ2-3; no firm D call. Germline lookup yields CDR1 KGHSH and CDR2 LQKENI. V lost 2 bases, J lost 6 bases, and 6 bases lay in between. The CDR3 is 12 amino acids. CDR3 nucleotides: TGTGCCAGCTCACCAAAGGATGATACGCAGTATTTT. Encoded protein: CASSPKDDTQYF.

The chain recombines TRBV4-1 with TRBJ1-2; D is undetermined. Trimming pared 2 bases from V and 4 bases from J, leaving 8 bases between. There are 13 residues in the CDR3. Germline CDR1 MGHRA, CDR2 YSYEKL. CDR3 nucleotide sequence: TGCGCCAGCAGCCAATCAGAATTCTATGGCTACACCTTC. It translates to CASSQSEFYGYTF.

This clone was detected only a few times. This rearrangement joins TRBV5-1 to TRBJ1-2; 7 bases are a match to TRBD1. The ends lost 0 bases at V and 8 bases at J; junction bases unmatched: 10. This CDR3 spans 15 amino acids. Germline V gives CDR1 SGHRS, CDR2 YFSETQ. As DNA, the CDR3 is TGCGCCAGCAGCTTGGGTACAGGGGCGCTCCGCGGCTACACCTTC. Amino acids: CASSLGTGALRGYTF.

The chain uses TRBV19 and TRBJ1-5, with TRBD1 as a possible D gene (6 bases). Germline V gene lookup returns CDR1 LNHDA and CDR2 SQIVND (reference sequence). V lost 7 bases, J lost 11 bases, and 24 bases lay in between. CDR3 length: 15 residues. The CDR3 sequence: CASTNFGDRGGTQHF. CDR3 coding DNA: TGTGCCAGTACCAACTTCGGGGACCGAGGGGGGACCCAGCATTTT.

This clone was observed a handful of times. V and J are TRBV5-4 and TRBJ1-2, with TRBD1 matching 9 bases. The CDR3 totals 15 residues. Germline V gene lookup returns CDR1 SGHNT and CDR2 YYREEE (reference sequence). Losses at the gene ends were 2 bases for V and 1 base for J; bases not matched to a gene: 3. CDR3 nucleotide sequence: TGTGCCAGCAGCTTAGGGACAGGGCGTAACTATGGCTACACCTTC. It encodes CASSLGTGRNYGYTF.

This clone was seen a handful of times. This chain links TRBV28 with TRBJ1-2; 9 bases map to TRBD1. The germline gives CDR1 MDHEN, CDR2 SYDVKM. The CDR3 totals 13 residues. The V segment lost 6 bases and the J segment 4 bases; nucleotides outside the gene matches: 3. The CDR3 loop is CASSRDRVYGYTF. In DNA form, the CDR3 reads TGTGCCAGCAGCCGGGACAGGGTCTATGGCTACACCTTC.

This chain joins TRBV18 and TRBJ2-5; TRBD2 agrees at 10 bases. Germline V gene data show CDR1 as KGHSH and CDR2 as LQKENI. Trimming removed 1 base from V and 5 bases from J; junction bases left unmatched: 10. The CDR3 spans 17 residues. The CDR3 nucleotides read TGTGCCAGCTCACCACGAGCGGGAGGGCCAGAGTCGGAGACCCAGTACTTC. Protein sequence: CASSPRAGGPESETQYF.

The genes are TRBV4-1 and TRBJ2-7; no firm D call. The CDR3 sequence is 16 residues long. Per germline, CDR1 MGHRA and CDR2 YSYEKL. V was pared by 3 bases and J by 0 bases, with 15 bases between. The CDR3 here is CASSHGPGPSSYEQYF. CDR3 bases: TGCGCCAGCAGCCATGGGCCAGGCCCAAGCTCCTACGAGCAGTACTTC.

This chain links TRBV5-1 with TRBJ2-7, with TRBD1 identical over 8 bases. The CDR3 has 15 amino acids. Unmatched junction bases numbered 7, after V lost 5 bases and J lost 0 bases. Germline V gene data show CDR1 as SGHRS and CDR2 as YFSETQ. The CDR3 region is CASRTDRGPSYEQYF. The CDR3 nucleotides read TGCGCCAGCAGAACAGACAGGGGCCCCTCCTACGAGCAGTACTTC. Full variable domain (rest looked up from reference TRBV5-1 and TRBJ2-7): KAGVTQTPRYLIKTRGQQVTLSCSPISGHRSVSWYQQTPGQGLQFLFEYFSETQRNKGNFPGRFSGRQFSNSRSEMNVSTLELGDSALYLCASRTDRGPSYEQYFGPGTRLTVT.

This chain links TRBV4-2 with TRBJ1-2; no definite D call. V was cut by 3 bases and J by 4 bases, with 18 bases left in between. The CDR3 is 16 amino acids. CDR1 is LGHNA and CDR2 is YNFKEQ in the germline V gene. The CDR3: CASSHLNSPGTYGYTF. The CDR3 DNA reads as TGTGCCAGCAGCCACCTTAATTCCCCGGGAACCTATGGCTACACCTTC.

This chain connects TRBV28 to TRBJ2-3; 10 nucleotides line up with TRBD1. Germline CDR1 is MDHEN and CDR2 is SYDVKM. The CDR3 is 16 residues long. Trimming cost V 6 bases and J 6 bases; bases outside gene matches: 12. The CDR3 loop is CASRPRQGARRDTQYF. CDR3 DNA: TGTGCCAGCAGACCTCGACAGGGGGCCCGCAGGGATACGCAGTATTTT.

V is TRBV7-2 and J is TRBJ1-1; D gene ambiguous. This CDR3 is 14 amino acids long. Germline V gives CDR1 SGHTA, CDR2 FQGNSA. V lost 6 bases, J lost 1 base, and 12 bases lay in between. CDR3 coding DNA: TGTGCCAGCAGTCGCAGCCGGTCGAACACTGAAGCTTTCTTT. Translating it yields CASSRSRSNTEAFF.

This clone came up a few times. V is TRBV27 and J is TRBJ2-7; 9 bases match TRBD1. From germline, CDR1 is MNHEY and CDR2 SMNVEV (reference sequence). J was trimmed by 5 bases and V by 4 bases; bases with no gene match: 9. CDR3 size: 15 residues. The CDR3 sequence is CASSSPGQGVHEQYF. The CDR3 DNA reads TGTGCCAGCAGTTCCCCGGGACAGGGTGTCCACGAGCAGTACTTC.

The V call is TRBV19, the J call TRBJ2-4; possibly TRBD2 for D (7 bases). The V gene's germline CDR1 is LNHDA and CDR2 SQIVND (reference sequence). This CDR3 spans 14 amino acids. Trimming took off 3 bases at V and 6 bases at J, with 12 bases between the two ends. CDR3 in DNA: TGTGCCAGTAGTATCGGGGGGCACGGAAACATTCAGTACTTC. Translation: CASSIGGHGNIQYF.

The J gene is TRBJ2-7, the V gene TRBV7-9; D perhaps matches TRBD1 (6 bases). The CDR3 totals 14 residues. The germline V gene has CDR1 SEHNR and CDR2 FQNEAQ (reference sequence). V lost 5 bases and J lost 5, with 16 bases in between. The CDR3 spells CASSRTGKTHEQYF. DNA of the CDR3: TGTGCCAGCAGCCGTACAGGGAAGACCCACGAGCAGTACTTC. The full variable domain, completed using reference TRBV7-9 and TRBJ2-7, is DTGVSQNPRHKITKRGQNVTFRCDPISEHNRLYWYRQTLGQGPEFLTYFQNEAQLEKSRLLSDRFSAERPKGSFSTLEIQRTEQGDSAMYLCASSRTGKTHEQYFGPGTRLTVT.

This chain connects TRBV19 to TRBJ2-1, with D unclear. Germline CDR1 LNHDA, CDR2 SQIVND (reference sequence). Trimming shortened V by 6 bases and J by 8 bases, and 11 bases separated the two germline ends. The CDR3 is 12 residues long. The CDR3, as DNA: TGTGCCAGTAGGATGAAGGGCGATGAGCAGTTCTTC. This codes for CASRMKGDEQFF. The entire variable domain, with the rest obtained from reference TRBV19 and TRBJ2-1, is as follows: DGGITQSPKYLFRKEGQNVTLSCEQNLNHDAMYWYRQDPGQGLRLIYYSQIVNDFQKGDIAEGYSVSREKKESFPLTVTSAQKNPTAFYLCASRMKGDEQFFGPGTRLTVL.

This chain connects TRBV9 to TRBJ1-1; D ambiguous. Germline V gene sequence: CDR1 SGDLS, CDR2 YYNGEE. This CDR3 has 14 amino acids. V was shortened by 7 bases and J by 2 bases, with 15 bases between the two germline ends. In DNA, the CDR3 is TGTGCCAGCGCCGCGGGGATACATAACACTGAAGCTTTCTTT. This codes for CASAAGIHNTEAFF.

This chain joins TRBV28 and TRBJ2-5; D is ambiguous. This CDR3 region has 13 residues. V lost 4 bases, J lost 3 bases, and 9 bases lay in between. Germline assignment: CDR1 MDHEN and CDR2 SYDVKM. This chain's CDR3 is CASSSPGKETQYF. The CDR3, as DNA: TGTGCCAGCAGTTCGCCGGGCAAAGAGACCCAGTACTTC.

The V and J genes are TRBV5-6 and TRBJ2-2, with TRBD1 identical over 8 bases. Germline assignment: CDR1 SGHDT and CDR2 YYEEEE. V gave up 3 bases and J gave up 5 bases; unmatched junction bases: 9. This CDR3 contains 16 residues. The CDR3 DNA reads as TGTGCCAGCAGCTCTGGGTGGACAGGGAAAACCGGGGAGCTGTTTTTT. Protein sequence: CASSSGWTGKTGELFF. The variable domain in full, with the rest retrieved from reference TRBV5-6 and TRBJ2-2, is DAGVTQSPTHLIKTRGQQVTLRCSPKSGHDTVSWYQQALGQGPQFIFQYYEEEERQRGNFPDRFSGHQFPNYSSELNVNALLLGDSALYLCASSSGWTGKTGELFFGEGSRLTVL.

In DNA form, the CDR3 reads TGTGCCAGCAGCCTCTCAAACCCCCGGTACTATGGCTACACCTTC. It encodes CASSLSNPRYYGYTF. The chain joins TRBV7-9 to TRBJ1-2; D uncertain. Germline V gene lookup returns CDR1 SEHNR and CDR2 FQNEAQ (reference sequence). The CDR3 is 15 amino acids. V was pared by 5 bases and J by 3 bases, with 16 bases between.

The chain employs TRBV5-4 and TRBJ2-3; 10 positions match TRBD1. The CDR3 runs to 15 residues. Germline values: CDR1 SGHNT, CDR2 YYREEE (reference sequence). Germline trimming cut 5 bases from V and 5 bases from J; bases unmatched to any gene: 8. The CDR3 nucleotides read TGTGCCAGCAGACACGGGACAGGGGAGGAAGATACGCAGTATTTT. Translated: CASRHGTGEEDTQYF.

V is TRBV4-3 and J is TRBJ2-2; possible D gene TRBD1, 5 bases. Germline loops: CDR1 LGHNA, CDR2 YSLEER. Trimming took 2 bases from V and 3 from J, leaving 16 bases between them. This CDR3 has 17 amino acids. The CDR3: CASSQLPWGADTGELFF. Written as DNA, the CDR3 is TGCGCCAGCAGCCAACTCCCTTGGGGCGCGGACACCGGGGAGCTGTTTTTT.

The DNA for the CDR3 is TGTGCCAGCAGCTTAGGAGGGTTTATGCGGGGCCAGGGGGCCCAGTACTTC. This gives the protein CASSLGGFMRGQGAQYF. The rearrangement joins TRBV7-2 to TRBJ2-5; a weak D match, TRBD1 (7 bases). Deletions cut 1 base from V and 9 bases from J, with 24 bases between. CDR1 is SGHTA, CDR2 FQGNSA, per germline. This CDR3 is 17 amino acids long.